These 15 T cell receptor beta chains share one sample of origin, sequenced in a study of glioma-infiltrating T cells. The iRepertoire nested amplicon-rescue multiplex PCR amplified TCR alpha and beta CDR3s from RNA. One entry per CDR3 protein, called by TCRdb with MiXCR from the multiplex PCR reads. The table has some 160,000 distinct CDR3 sequences, around 42% seen once. The sample was glioma tissue, nonneoplastic brain tissue, or PBMCs (not recorded which). The receptors were sampled from a human donor with low-grade glioma or glioblastoma, undergoing nonglioma brain surgery, or in good health (not recorded which).

This clonotype was found many times. The J gene is TRBJ2-1, the V gene TRBV20-1; tentatively, D is TRBD2 (5 bases). Per the germline V gene, CDR1 is DFQATT and CDR2 is SNEGSKA (reference sequence). V was shortened by 6 bases and J by 10 bases, with 13 bases between the two germline ends. The CDR3 has 11 residues. CDR3 sequence reads: CSARTRDEQFF. CDR3 nucleotide sequence: TGCAGTGCGAGAACTAGAGACGAGCAGTTCTTC.

Notes on this clonotype: A much larger clone differs by one base, so this may be a read error. The chain carries TRBV28 and TRBJ2-1; D is undetermined. Between the trimmed V and J ends, which lost 8 bases and 6 bases, there was a span of 8 bases. This CDR3 is built from 11 residues. Looked up from germline, CDR1 is MDHEN and CDR2 is SYDVKM. CDR3 bases: TGTGCCAGCGTCTCACCCAATGAGCAGTTCTTC. Translated, it gives CASVSPNEQFF.

The rearrangement joins TRBV11-2 to TRBJ2-1; D not certain. The CDR3 is 16 residues long. CDR1 and CDR2 from the germline V gene are SGHAT and FQNNGV. With 4 bases removed from V and 4 bases from J, the gap between germline ends came to 17 bases. CDR3 sequence: CASSSRPGVGYNEQFF. Here the CDR3 DNA reads TGTGCCAGCAGCTCCCGGCCAGGAGTGGGGTACAATGAGCAGTTCTTC.

This clonotype was seen at least ten times. V usage is TRBV6-1 and J usage is TRBJ2-7; D is perhaps TRBD1 (6 bases). The CDR3 is made up of 15 amino acids. Germline V CDR1 and CDR2: MNHNS, SASEGT. The V end was cut by 5 bases, the J end by 4 bases, with 18 bases between. The CDR3 region is CASSQRQASVYEQYF. In DNA, the CDR3 is TGTGCCAGCAGTCAGCGACAGGCATCGGTTTACGAGCAGTACTTC.

This clonotype appeared many times. The V call is TRBV11-2, the J call TRBJ2-3, with a tentative D call TRBD2 (6 bases). The germline V and J ends were trimmed by 3 bases and 2 bases, with 12 bases remaining between them. The CDR3 has 15 amino acids. Germline V gene data show CDR1 as SGHAT and CDR2 as FQNNGV. CDR3 in DNA: TGTGCCAGCAGCTTTGCGGGGCTAACCACAGATACGCAGTATTTT. Its protein is CASSFAGLTTDTQYF.

In this sample, this clonotype turned up many times. This chain joins TRBV15 and TRBJ2-2, with D possibly matching TRBD2 (6 bases). Germline loops: CDR1 LNHNV, CDR2 YYDKDF (reference sequence). The CDR3 runs 17 residues. Trimming took off 5 bases at V and 1 base at J, with 17 bases between the two ends. The CDR3 DNA is TGTGCCACCAGCGATAGCGGTCATCGAAAGAACACCGGGGAGCTGTTTTTT. Residues: CATSDSGHRKNTGELFF.

A few counts support this clonotype. Here the CDR3 omits its conserved ending phenylalanine or tryptophan, so a read error is the likely source. V is TRBV19 and J is TRBJ2-7, with 8 bases lining up with TRBD1. With 5 bases clipped from V and 5 bases from J, the junction kept 5 bases outside the gene matches. Germline V gene lookup returns CDR1 LNHDA and CDR2 SQIVND (reference sequence). This CDR3 is 13 amino acids long. The CDR3 is CASSPDREDEQYL. CDR3 in DNA: TGTGCCAGTAGTCCGGACAGGGAAGACGAGCAGTACTTA.

The chain joins TRBV7-9 to TRBJ2-7, with D uncertain. This CDR3 is built from 14 residues. Looked up from germline, CDR1 is SEHNR and CDR2 is FQNEAQ (reference sequence). V lost 5 bases and J 8 bases, leaving 19 bases between the germline ends. The CDR3 is CASSGSWSTSKQYF. In nucleotides, the CDR3 is TGTGCCAGCAGCGGTAGCTGGAGCACTTCCAAGCAGTACTTC.

This clonotype occurred many times. The V and J genes are TRBV6-1 and TRBJ1-6; 7 bases agree with TRBD1. The CDR3 extends over 14 amino acids. Germline V gene data show CDR1 as MNHNS and CDR2 as SASEGT. After removal of 6 bases from V and 7 bases from J, the junction contained 6 bases not matched to a gene. The CDR3 loop is CASRTRDSNSPLHF. DNA for the CDR3: TGTGCCAGCAGAACCCGGGACAGCAATTCACCCCTCCACTTT.

This clonotype was detected many times. The CDR3, as DNA: TGTGCCAGCAGTTCGGGGCAAGATCAGTACTTC. Protein: CASSSGQDQYF. The rearrangement uses TRBV27 and TRBJ2-7, with D possibly called TRBD1 or TRBD2 (5 bases each). The germline V gene encodes CDR1 MNHEY and CDR2 SMNVEV (reference sequence). The CDR3 runs 11 residues. V lost 4 bases to trimming and J lost 10 bases, with 11 bases between them.

This clonotype was detected ten times or more. This sequence joins TRBV27 and TRBJ2-5, with TRBD1 matching over 10 bases. There are 17 residues in the CDR3. Germline V gene lookup returns CDR1 MNHEY and CDR2 SMNVEV (reference sequence). Trimming removed 6 bases from V and 7 bases from J; junction bases left unmatched: 17. In DNA form, the CDR3 reads TGTGCCAGCAGACTTACCGGGACAGGGGTGTTTGGCGGGACCCAGTACTTC. It yields the protein CASRLTGTGVFGGTQYF.

With regard to this clonotype: Likely a read error: the CDR3 ends without its conserved phenylalanine or tryptophan. The CDR3 DNA reads as TGTGCCAGCAGACCGACAGGGTACTATGGCTACACCTCC. This gives the protein CASRPTGYYGYTS. V and J are TRBV27 and TRBJ1-2; TRBD1 matches at 7 bases. With 6 bases clipped from V and 3 bases from J, the junction kept 4 bases outside the gene matches. CDR1 and CDR2 from the germline V gene are MNHEY and SMNVEV (reference sequence). This CDR3 is built from 13 residues.

The sample holds many counts of this clonotype. This CDR3 is CASSSFQGWAFF. The CDR3 DNA is TGTGCCAGCAGCTCTTTCCAGGGGTGGGCTTTCTTT. This chain links TRBV7-9 with TRBJ1-1; D perhaps matches TRBD1 (6 bases). Germline lookup yields CDR1 SEHNR and CDR2 FQNEAQ (reference sequence). CDR3 size: 12 residues. The V end was cut by 4 bases, the J end by 11 bases, with 14 bases between.

This clonotype was picked up many times. The chain carries TRBV20-1 and TRBJ2-1, with 12 bases that match TRBD2. Germline trimming cut 5 bases from V and 4 bases from J; bases unmatched to any gene: 3. The CDR3 has 14 amino acids. Germline values: CDR1 DFQATT, CDR2 SNEGSKA (reference sequence). The CDR3, as DNA: TGCAGTGCTCGGACTAGCGGGGCTTACAATGAGCAGTTCTTC. Translation gives CSARTSGAYNEQFF.

The sample holds many counts of this clonotype. The rearrangement joins TRBV27 to TRBJ1-4; no clear D gene. CDR3 length: 15 amino acids. Germline CDR1 and CDR2: MNHEY and SMNVEV (reference sequence). Trimming shortened V by 5 bases and J by 5 bases, and 15 bases separated the two germline ends. As DNA, the CDR3 is TGTGCCAGCAGTCCCCGAGGGAGCCTGAATGAAAAACTGTTTTTT. Residues: CASSPRGSLNEKLFF.